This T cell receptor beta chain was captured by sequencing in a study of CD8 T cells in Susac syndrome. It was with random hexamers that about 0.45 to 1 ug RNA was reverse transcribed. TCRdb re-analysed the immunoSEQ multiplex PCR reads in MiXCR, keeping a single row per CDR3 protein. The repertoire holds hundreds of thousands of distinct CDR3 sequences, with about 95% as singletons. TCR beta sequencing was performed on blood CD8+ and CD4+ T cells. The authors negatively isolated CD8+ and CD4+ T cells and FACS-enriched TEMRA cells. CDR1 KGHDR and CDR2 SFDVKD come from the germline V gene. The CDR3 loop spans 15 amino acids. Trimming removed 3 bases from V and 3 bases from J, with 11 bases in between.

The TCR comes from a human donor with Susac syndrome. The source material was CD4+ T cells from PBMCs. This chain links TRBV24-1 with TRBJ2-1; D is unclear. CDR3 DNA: TGTGCCACCAGTGATACCGGACGGAGCTACAATGAGCAGTTCTTC. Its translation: CATSDTGRSYNEQFF.